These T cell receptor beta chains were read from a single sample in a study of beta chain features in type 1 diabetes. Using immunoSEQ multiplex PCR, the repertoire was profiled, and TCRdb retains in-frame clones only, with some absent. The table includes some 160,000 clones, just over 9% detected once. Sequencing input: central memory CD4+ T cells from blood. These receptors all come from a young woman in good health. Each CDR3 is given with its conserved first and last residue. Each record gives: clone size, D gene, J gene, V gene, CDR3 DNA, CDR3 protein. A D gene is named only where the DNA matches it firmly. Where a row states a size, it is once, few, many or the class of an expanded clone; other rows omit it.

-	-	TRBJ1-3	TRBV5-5	TGTGCCAGCAGCTTGGTGCAGGGACTCTCTGGAAACACCATATATTTT	CASSLVQGLSGNTIYF
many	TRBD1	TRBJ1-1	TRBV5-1	TGCGCCAGCAGCCAGTCTCAGGGGGGCACTGAAGCTTTCTTT	CASSQSQGGTEAFF
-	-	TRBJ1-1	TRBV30	TGTGCCTGGAGTGTACGGGGGGCGTCTGAAGCTTTCTTT	CAWSVRGASEAFF
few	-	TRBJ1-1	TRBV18	TGTGCCAGCTCACTACGCCGGTTGGGCTTCACTGAAGCTTTCTTT	CASSLRRLGFTEAFF
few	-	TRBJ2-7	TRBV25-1	TGTGCCAGCAGTCCTCCCGAGTGGAGAGGCTACGAGCAGTACTTC	CASSPPEWRGYEQYF
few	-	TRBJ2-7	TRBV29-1	TGCAGCGTTGCAGGGTTAGGCTCCTACGAGCAGTACTTC	CSVAGLGSYEQYF
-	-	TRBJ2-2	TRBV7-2	TGTGCCAGCAGCCCCCCGCCTATCCGGGAGCTGTTTTTT	CASSPPPIRELFF
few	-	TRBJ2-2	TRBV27	TGTGCCAGCAGTTGGGCCCTCACCGGGGAGCTGTTTTTT	CASSWALTGELFF
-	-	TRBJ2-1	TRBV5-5	TGTGCCAGCAGCTTATCCTTCTACAATGAGCAGTTCTTC	CASSLSFYNEQFF
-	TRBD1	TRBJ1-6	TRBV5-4	TGTGCCACCCAGTTATTCGGGACAGCAGTGGGTTCACCCCTCCACTTT	CATQLFGTAVGSPLHF
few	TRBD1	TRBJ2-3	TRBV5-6	TGTGCCAGCAGCTCGAGAACCGGGACAGCCACAGATACGCAGTATTTT	CASSSRTGTATDTQYF
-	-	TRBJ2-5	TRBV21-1	TGTGCCAGCAGCAAAGAAGGGGCAGGCCCGGAGACCCAGTACTTC	CASSKEGAGPETQYF
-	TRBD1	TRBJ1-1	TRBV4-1	TGCGCCAGCAGCCAAGCCCCTGACAGGGGAACTGAAGCTTTCTTT	CASSQAPDRGTEAFF
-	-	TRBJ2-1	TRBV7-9	TGTGCCAGCAGCTTAACAACCCGCTACAATGAGCAGTTCTTC	CASSLTTRYNEQFF
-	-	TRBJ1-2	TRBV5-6	TGTGCCAGCAGCTTGGACAGGGACGGCGGAGGCTACACCTTC	CASSLDRDGGGYTF
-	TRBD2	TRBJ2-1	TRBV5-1	TGCGCCAGCAGCCGTAGCGGGAGTGGGAGCAATGAGCAGTTCTTC	CASSRSGSGSNEQFF